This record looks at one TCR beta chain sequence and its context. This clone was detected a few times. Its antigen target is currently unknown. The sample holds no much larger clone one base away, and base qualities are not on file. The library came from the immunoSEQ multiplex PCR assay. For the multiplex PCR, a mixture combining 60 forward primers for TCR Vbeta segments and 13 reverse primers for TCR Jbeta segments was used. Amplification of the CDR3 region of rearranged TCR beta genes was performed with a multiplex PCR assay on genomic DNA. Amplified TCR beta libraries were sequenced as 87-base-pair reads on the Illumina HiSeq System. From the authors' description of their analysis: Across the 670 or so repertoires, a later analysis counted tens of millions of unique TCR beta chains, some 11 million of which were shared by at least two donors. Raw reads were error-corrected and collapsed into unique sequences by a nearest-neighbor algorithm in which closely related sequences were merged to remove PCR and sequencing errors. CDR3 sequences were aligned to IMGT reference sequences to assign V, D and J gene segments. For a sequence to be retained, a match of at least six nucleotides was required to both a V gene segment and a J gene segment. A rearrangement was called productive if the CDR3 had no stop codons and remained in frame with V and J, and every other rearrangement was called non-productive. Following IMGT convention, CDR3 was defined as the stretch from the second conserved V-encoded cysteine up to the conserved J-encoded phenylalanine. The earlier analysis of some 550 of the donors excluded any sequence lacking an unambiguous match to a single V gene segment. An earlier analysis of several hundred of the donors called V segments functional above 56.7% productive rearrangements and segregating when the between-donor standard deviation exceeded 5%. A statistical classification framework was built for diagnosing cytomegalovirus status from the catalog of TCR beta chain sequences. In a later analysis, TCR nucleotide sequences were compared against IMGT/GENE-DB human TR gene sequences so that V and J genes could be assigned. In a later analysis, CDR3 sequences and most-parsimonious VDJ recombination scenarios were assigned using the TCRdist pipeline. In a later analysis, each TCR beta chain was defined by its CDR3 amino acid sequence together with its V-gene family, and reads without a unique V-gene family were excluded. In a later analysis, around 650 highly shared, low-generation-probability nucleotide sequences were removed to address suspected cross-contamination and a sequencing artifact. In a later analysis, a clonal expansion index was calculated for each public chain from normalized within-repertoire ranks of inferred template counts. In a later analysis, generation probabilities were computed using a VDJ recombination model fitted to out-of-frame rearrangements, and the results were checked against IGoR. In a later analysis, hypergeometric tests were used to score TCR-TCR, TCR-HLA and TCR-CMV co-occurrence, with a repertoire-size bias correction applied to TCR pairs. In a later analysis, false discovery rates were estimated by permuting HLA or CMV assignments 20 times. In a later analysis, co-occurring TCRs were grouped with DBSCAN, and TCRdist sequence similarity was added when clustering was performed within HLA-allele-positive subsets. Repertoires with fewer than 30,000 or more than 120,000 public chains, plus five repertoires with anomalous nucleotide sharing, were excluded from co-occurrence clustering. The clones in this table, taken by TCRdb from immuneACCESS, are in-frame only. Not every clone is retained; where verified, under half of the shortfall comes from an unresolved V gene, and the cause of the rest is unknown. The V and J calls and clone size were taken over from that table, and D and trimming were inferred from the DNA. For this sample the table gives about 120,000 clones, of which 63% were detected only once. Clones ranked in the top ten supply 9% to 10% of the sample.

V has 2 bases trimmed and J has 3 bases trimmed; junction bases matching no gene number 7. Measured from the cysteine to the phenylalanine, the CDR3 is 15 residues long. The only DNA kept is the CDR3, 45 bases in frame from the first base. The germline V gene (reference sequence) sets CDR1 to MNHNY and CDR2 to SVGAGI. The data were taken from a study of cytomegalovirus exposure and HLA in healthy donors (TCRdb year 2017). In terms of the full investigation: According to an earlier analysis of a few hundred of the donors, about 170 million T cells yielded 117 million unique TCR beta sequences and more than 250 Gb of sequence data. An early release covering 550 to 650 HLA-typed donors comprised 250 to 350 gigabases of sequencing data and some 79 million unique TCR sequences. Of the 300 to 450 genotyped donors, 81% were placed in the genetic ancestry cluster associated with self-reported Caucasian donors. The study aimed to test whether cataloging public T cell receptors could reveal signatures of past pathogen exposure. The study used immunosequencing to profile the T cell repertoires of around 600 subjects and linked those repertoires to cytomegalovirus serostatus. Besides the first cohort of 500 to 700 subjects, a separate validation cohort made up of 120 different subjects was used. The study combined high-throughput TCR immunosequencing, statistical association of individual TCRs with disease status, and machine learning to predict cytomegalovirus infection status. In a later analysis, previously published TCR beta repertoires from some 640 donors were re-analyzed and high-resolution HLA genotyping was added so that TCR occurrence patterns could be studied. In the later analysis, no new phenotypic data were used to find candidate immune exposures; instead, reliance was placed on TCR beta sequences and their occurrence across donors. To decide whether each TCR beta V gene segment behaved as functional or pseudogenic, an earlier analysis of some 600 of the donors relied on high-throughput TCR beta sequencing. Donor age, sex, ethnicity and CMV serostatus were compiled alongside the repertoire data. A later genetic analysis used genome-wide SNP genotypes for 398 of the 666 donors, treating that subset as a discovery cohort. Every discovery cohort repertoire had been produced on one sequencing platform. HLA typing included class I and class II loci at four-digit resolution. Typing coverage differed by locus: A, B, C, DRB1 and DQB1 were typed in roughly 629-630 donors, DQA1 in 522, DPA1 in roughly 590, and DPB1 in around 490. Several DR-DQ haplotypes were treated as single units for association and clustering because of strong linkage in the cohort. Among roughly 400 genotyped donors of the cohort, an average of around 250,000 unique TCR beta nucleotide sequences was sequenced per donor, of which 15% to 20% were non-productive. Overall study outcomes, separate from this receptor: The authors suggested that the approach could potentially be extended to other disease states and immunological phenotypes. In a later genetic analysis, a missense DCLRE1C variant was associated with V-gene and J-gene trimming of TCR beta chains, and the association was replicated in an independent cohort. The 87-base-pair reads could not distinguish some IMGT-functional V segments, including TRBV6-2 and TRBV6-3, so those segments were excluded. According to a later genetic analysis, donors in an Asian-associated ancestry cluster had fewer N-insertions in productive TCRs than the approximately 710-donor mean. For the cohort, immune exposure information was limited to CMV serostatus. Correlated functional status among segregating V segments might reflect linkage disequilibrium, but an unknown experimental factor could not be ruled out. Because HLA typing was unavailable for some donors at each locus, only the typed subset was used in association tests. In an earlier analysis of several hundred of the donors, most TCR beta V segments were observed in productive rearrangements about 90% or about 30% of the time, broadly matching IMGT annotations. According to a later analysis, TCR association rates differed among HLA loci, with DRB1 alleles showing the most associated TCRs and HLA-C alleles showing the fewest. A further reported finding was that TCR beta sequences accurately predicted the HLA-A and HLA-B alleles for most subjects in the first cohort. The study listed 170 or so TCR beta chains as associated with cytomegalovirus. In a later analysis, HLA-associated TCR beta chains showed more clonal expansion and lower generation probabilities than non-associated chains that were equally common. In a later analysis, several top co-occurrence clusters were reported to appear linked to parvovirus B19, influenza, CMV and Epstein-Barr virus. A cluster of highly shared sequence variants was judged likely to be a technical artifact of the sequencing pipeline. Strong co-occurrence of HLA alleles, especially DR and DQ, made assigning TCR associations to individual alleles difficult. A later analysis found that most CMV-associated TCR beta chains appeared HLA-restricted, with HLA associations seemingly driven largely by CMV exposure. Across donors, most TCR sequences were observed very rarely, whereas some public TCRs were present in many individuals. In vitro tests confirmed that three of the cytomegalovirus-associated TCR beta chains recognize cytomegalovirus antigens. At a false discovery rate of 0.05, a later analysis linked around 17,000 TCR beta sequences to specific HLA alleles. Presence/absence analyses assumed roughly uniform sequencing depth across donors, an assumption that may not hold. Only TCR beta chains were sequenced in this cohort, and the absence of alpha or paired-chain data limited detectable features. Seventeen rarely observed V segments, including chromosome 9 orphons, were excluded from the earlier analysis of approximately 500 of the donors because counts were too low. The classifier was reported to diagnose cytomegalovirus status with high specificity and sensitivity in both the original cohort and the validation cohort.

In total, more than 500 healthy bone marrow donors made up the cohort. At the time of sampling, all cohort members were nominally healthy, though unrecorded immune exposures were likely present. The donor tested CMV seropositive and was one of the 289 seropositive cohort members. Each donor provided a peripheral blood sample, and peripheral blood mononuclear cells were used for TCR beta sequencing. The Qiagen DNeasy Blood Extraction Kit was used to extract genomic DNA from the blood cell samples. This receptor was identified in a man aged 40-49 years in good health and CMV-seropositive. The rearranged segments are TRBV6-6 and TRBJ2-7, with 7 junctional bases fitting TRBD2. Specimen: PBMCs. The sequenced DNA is TGTGCCAGCAGTTACCCGGGGAGCGGGGACTACGAGCAGTACTTC. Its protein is CASSYPGSGDYEQYF.